This is a list of T cell receptor beta chains from one sample in a study of shared clonotypes between healthy human individuals. Generated by immunoSEQ multiplex PCR, the TCRdb table keeps only in-frame clones and is missing some. The sample yields 2 million to 2.5 million clones, 80% to 95% seen once. Sequencing was carried out using naive CD4+ T cells from PBMCs. These receptors were obtained from a man younger than 35 in good health. Some clones in this sample may be carry-over from other donors' samples. CDR3s include the opening cysteine and the closing phenylalanine or tryptophan. A D gene is named only where the DNA matches it firmly.

V: TRBV28; D: TRBD2; J: TRBJ2-7; DNA: TGTGCCAGCAGTCCTCCTAGCGGGAGGGCCCCTCTCGAGCAGTACTTC; CDR3: CASSPPSGRAPLEQYF
V: TRBV29-1; D: NA; J: TRBJ1-1; DNA: TGCAGCGTTAAGAGGAACACTGAAGCTTTCTTT; CDR3: CSVKRNTEAFF
V: TRBV21-1; D: NA; J: TRBJ2-7; DNA: TGTGCCAGCAGCAAGGCGTTAGGACAGCGCGGAACCCACGAGCAGTACTTC; CDR3: CASSKALGQRGTHEQYF
V: TRBV5-1; D: NA; J: TRBJ2-2; DNA: TGCGCCAGCAGGACTGGTCAGACCGGGGAGCTGTTTTTT; CDR3: CASRTGQTGELFF
V: TRBV28; D: NA; J: TRBJ2-3; DNA: TGTGCCAGCAGTCCTACACAGGGCGTAGGGACAGATACGCAGTATTTT; CDR3: CASSPTQGVGTDTQYF
V: TRBV28; D: NA; J: TRBJ2-5; DNA: TGTGCCACTGGGGGCAGTTTGTACCAAGAGACCCAGTACTTC; CDR3: CATGGSLYQETQYF
V: TRBV28; D: NA; J: TRBJ2-5; DNA: TGTGCCAGCAGTATCCCAGCCGGGAACCAGTACTTC; CDR3: CASSIPAGNQYF
V: TRBV19; D: TRBD1; J: TRBJ1-4; DNA: TGTGCCAGTAGTATAGTGACGGACAGGGGAGAACTGTTTTTT; CDR3: CASSIVTDRGELFF
V: TRBV28; D: NA; J: TRBJ2-3; DNA: TGTGCCAGCAGTCCGCAGACAGGAGCAGATACGCAGTATTTT; CDR3: CASSPQTGADTQYF
V: TRBV7-6; D: TRBD1; J: TRBJ1-1; DNA: TGTGCCAGCAGCCCTAGCGACAGGGGGAACACTGAAGCTTTCTTT; CDR3: CASSPSDRGNTEAFF
V: TRBV9; D: NA; J: TRBJ1-1; DNA: TGTGCCAGCAGCGTAACCTCGGCCACCGAAGCTTTCTTT; CDR3: CASSVTSATEAFF
V: TRBV28; D: NA; J: TRBJ1-4; DNA: TGTGCCAGCAGTCCACCTCCGGGCCCCGCCGGGGGAAAACTGTTTTTT; CDR3: CASSPPPGPAGGKLFF
V: TRBV15; D: NA; J: TRBJ1-1; DNA: TGTGCCACCAGCAGAGGCGGGGAACAAGAAGCTTTCTTT; CDR3: CATSRGGEQEAFF
V: TRBV5-4; D: TRBD2; J: TRBJ2-7; DNA: TGTGCCAGCAGGTCCATAGCGGGAGCCCCCTACGAGCAGTACTTC; CDR3: CASRSIAGAPYEQYF
V: TRBV18; D: NA; J: TRBJ2-3; DNA: TGTGCCAGCTTGGCCACGGTACCGACAGATACGCAGTATTTT; CDR3: CASLATVPTDTQYF
V: TRBV30; D: NA; J: TRBJ1-2; DNA: TGTGCCTGGAGTGAAGTTCCAGAAAATGGCTACACCTTC; CDR3: CAWSEVPENGYTF
V: TRBV25-1; D: NA; J: TRBJ2-1; DNA: TGTGCCAGCAGTGGAGGGACCTGGCTCTACAATGAGCAGTTCTTC; CDR3: CASSGGTWLYNEQFF
V: TRBV5-4; D: NA; J: TRBJ2-1; DNA: TGTGCCAGCAGCTTGGGTGGCGTATACTCCTACAATGAGCAGTTCTTC; CDR3: CASSLGGVYSYNEQFF